This TCR beta chain was identified during a study of CXCR3-negative and CXCR3-positive naive CD8 T cells (dated by TCRdb to between 2018 and 2020). General notes on the study: Roughly 150 million TRB reads were obtained in total, roughly 1.5 +/- 0.3 million reads per library. For the TRBV-TRBJ cluster analysis, the naive subsets came from about five donors, while the memory cells came from 3 donors. Diversity and physicochemical repertoire analyses were performed on about a dozen donors pooled from two independent experiments.

For every CD8+ T cell subset, around 300,000 cells were flow-sorted straight into RLT lysis buffer, and each subset was sorted in triplicate. Naive CD8+ T cells were defined stringently as CD45RO-CCR7+CD27+CD95- to exclude memory contaminants. Standard density gradient centrifugation was used to isolate peripheral blood mononuclear cells from buffy coats. A FACSAria III was used to flow-sort naive CXCR3-negative and CXCR3-positive CD8+ T cells. Total RNA was extracted from sorted cells with an RNeasy Mini Kit. Summary of the overall study and its limitations: Compared with CXCR3-negative naive cells, CXCR3-positive naive cells had TRB CDR3s with higher hydrophobicity (lower Kidera factor 4), lower energy, and higher strength and volume indices. Freshly isolated PBMCs were used for most assays because CXCR3 expression partially decreased after cryopreservation. Repertoire diversity was comparably high in both naive subsets but much lower in memory CD8+ T cells. Because surface CD5, which is linked to self-reactivity in mice, was comparable between the naive subsets, TCR interaction strength was also inferred from TRB CDR3 physicochemical properties. Similar TRBV-TRBJ usage was shown by naive CXCR3-negative and CXCR3-positive cells from the same donor, whereas distinct patterns were shown by memory cells.

CDR1 and CDR2 are read off the germline V gene as MDHEN and SYDVKM. From its cysteine to its phenylalanine, the CDR3 spans 12 amino acids. DNA is not recorded here. A note on this clonotype: Its antigen is unknown.

The sequencing machine was a NextSeq 550. The Human TCR Profiling Kit (MiLaboratory) was used to make UMI-labeled 5' RACE TRB cDNA libraries. The full amount of extracted RNA was used for cDNA synthesis, and the full amount of resulting cDNA was used for PCR amplification. Libraries were prepared in parallel with an identical number of PCR cycles. In the original analysis: MIGEC and MiXCR extracted about 53,000 +/- 10,000 unique UMI-labeled TRB cDNA molecules per library, requiring at least two reads per UMI. On average, around 40,000 +/- 10,000 functional in-frame TRB CDR3 nucleotide clonotypes lacking stop codons were found per library. After each sample was downsampled to 5000 UMI-labeled TRB molecules, VDJtools was used to calculate diversity metrics such as normalized Shannon-Wiener and Chao1. Clonotype-size-weighted physicochemical properties of the central five CDR3 residues (interaction energy, strength, volume and Kidera factor 4) were computed in VDJtools. TCRdb reanalyzed the reads, keeping one entry per CDR3 protein sequence and omitting DNA. What appears here as the V and J calls and clone size reflects TCRdb's work, not the paper's. The sample table on file contains about 120,000 distinct CDR3 sequences. Of the sample, around 0.27% is held by the ten largest clones.

The receptor's source is a human donor in good health. Some clones in this sample may be carry-over from other donors' samples. The V gene is TRBV28 and the J gene is TRBJ2-2. Sequencing was done on a sample of naive CXCR3- CD8+ T cells from blood. Reading the label with the study, this specimen's cell subset or site is: CD45RO-CCR7+CD27+CD95- naive CD8+ T cells lacking CXCR3 (TNR3-). CDR3 region: CASSPLSGELFF.